This TCR beta chain derives from a study of blood T cell repertoires in COVID-19. Study background: Sites across the United States, Italy and Spain contributed samples from acute and convalescent COVID-19. In each case, the material was cDNA or gDNA derived from T cells, B-cell-depleted T cells, or PBMCs.

V lost 4 bases and J lost 0, with 11 bases in between. Germline assignment: CDR1 SGHDT and CDR2 YYEEEE. CDR3 length: 15 amino acids. This clone was counted only a few times. As processed by the authors: Quantification of nucleated cells was approximated via reference gene primer amplification. The table came from immunoSEQ multiplex PCR; TCRdb's copy has only in-frame clones and leaves some out. V and J calls plus clone size are reproduced from that table; the DNA served to infer D and trimming. The data contain around 160,000 clones, around 86% of them seen just once; the ten biggest clones take up about 6%.

This TCR came from a man older than 75 with acute or convalescent COVID-19. Sequenced input: peripheral blood. The chain has TRBV5-6 and TRBJ1-5; perhaps TRBD1 as D (6 bases). DNA of the CDR3: TGTGCCAGCAGCCGAGGACAGTTTAGCAATCAGCCCCAGCATTTT. Translation gives CASSRGQFSNQPQHF. Full variable domain (missing parts from reference TRBV5-6 and TRBJ1-5): DAGVTQSPTHLIKTRGQQVTLRCSPKSGHDTVSWYQQALGQGPQFIFQYYEEEERQRGNFPDRFSGHQFPNYSSELNVNALLLGDSALYLCASSRGQFSNQPQHFGDGTRLSIL.